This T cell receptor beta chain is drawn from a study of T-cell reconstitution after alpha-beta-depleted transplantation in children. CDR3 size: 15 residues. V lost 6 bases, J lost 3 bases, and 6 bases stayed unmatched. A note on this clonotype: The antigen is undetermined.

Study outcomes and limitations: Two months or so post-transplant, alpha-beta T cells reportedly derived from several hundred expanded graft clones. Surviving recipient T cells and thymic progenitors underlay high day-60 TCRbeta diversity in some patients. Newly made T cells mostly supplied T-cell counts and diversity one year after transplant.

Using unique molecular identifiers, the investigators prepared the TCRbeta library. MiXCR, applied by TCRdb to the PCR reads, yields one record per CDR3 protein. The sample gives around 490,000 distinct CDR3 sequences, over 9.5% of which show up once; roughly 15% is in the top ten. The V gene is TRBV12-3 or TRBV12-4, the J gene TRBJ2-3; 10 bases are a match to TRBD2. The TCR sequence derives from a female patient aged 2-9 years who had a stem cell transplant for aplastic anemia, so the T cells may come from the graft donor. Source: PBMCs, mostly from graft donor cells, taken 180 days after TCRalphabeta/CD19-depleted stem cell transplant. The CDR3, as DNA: TGTGCCAGCAGAGGGAGGGGACTAGCGACAGATACGCAGTATTTT. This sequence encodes CASRGRGLATDTQYF.